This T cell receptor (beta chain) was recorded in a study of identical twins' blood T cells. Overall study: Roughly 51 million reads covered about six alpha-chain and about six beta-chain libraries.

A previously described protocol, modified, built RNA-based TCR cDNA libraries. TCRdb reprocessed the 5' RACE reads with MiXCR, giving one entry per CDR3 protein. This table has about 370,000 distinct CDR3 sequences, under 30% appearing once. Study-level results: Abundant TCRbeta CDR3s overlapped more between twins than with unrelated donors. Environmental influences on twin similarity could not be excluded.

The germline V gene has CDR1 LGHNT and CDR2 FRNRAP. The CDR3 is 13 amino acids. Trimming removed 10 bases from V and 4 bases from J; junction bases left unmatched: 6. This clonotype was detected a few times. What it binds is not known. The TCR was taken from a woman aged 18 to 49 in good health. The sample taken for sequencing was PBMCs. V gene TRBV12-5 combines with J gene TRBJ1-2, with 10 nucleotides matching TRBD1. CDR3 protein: CATGQGYSYGYTF. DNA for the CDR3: TGTGCTACGGGACAGGGGTACTCCTATGGCTACACCTTC. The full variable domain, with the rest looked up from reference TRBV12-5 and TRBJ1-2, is DARVTQTPRHKVTEMGQEVTMRCQPILGHNTVFWYRQTMMQGLELLAYFRNRAPLDDSGMPKDRFSAEMPDATLATLKIQPSEPRDSAVYFCATGQGYSYGYTFGSGTRLTVV.